This is a list of T cell receptor beta chains from one sample in a study of blood T cell repertoires in COVID-19. TCRdb keeps only in-frame clones here, not all; method: immunoSEQ multiplex PCR. The top ten clones hold 20% of a sample with 150,000 to 200,000 clones, 70% to 90% of them seen once. The material sequenced was peripheral blood. These receptors all stem from a man in his sixties or seventies with active or convalescent COVID-19. Each CDR3 is given with its conserved first and last residue.

TRBV5-4,TRBJ2-1,CASSSGGAASYEQFF
TRBV27,TRBJ2-1,CASSPSGGVRTYNEQFF
TRBV5-1,TRBJ1-2,CASSLVAGLSGYTF
TRBV3-1/TRBV3-2,TRBJ1-5,CASSAGTGRNQPQHF
TRBV5-1,TRBJ1-2,CASSHDRGLGGYTF
TRBV6-1,TRBJ2-7,CASSDGGTDLYEQYF
TRBV10-3,TRBJ2-1,CAISVGTGIVNEQFF
TRBV7-2,TRBJ2-2,CASSLDSGISNTGELFF
TRBV11-3,TRBJ2-3,CASSQQGTDTQYF
TRBV10-3,TRBJ2-7,CAISGWGDEQYF
TRBV12-3/TRBV12-4,TRBJ1-6,CASSDRADSPLHF
TRBV14,TRBJ1-2,CASSYGGYYGYTF
TRBV3-1/TRBV3-2,TRBJ2-7,CASSPWTVRSYEQYF